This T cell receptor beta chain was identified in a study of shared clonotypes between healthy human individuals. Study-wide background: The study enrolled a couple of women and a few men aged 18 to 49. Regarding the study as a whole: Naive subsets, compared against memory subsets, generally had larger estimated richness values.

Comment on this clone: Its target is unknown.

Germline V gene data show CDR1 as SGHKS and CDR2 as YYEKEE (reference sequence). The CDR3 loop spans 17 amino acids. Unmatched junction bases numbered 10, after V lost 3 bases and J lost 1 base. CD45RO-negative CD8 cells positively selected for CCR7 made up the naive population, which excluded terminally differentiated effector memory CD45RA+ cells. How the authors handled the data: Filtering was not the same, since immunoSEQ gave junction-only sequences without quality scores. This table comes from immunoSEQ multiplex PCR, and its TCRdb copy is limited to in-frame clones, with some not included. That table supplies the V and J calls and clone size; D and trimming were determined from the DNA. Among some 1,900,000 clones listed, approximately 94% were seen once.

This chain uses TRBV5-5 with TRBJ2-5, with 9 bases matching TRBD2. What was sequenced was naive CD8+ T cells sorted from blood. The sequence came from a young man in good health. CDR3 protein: CASSSGMLAGFQETQYF. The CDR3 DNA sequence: TGTGCCAGCAGCTCCGGAATGCTAGCGGGATTCCAAGAGACCCAGTACTTC.